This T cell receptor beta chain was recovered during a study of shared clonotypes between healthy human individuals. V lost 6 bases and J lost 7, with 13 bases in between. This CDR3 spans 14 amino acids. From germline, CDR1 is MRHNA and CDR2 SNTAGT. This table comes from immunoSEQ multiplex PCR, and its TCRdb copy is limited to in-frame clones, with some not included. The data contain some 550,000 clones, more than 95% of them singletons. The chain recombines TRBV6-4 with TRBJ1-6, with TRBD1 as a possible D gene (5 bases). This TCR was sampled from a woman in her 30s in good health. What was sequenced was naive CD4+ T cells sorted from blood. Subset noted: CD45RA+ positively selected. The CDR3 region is CASSAGTSNSPLHF. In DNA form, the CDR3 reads TGTGCCAGCAGCGCCGGGACTTCAAATTCACCCCTCCACTTT.